One TCR beta chain is described in this entry. This specimen comes from a study of blood T cell repertoires in COVID-19. Across the whole study: Samples of COVID-19 (acute and convalescent) were obtained from the United States, Italy and Spain. The cDNA or gDNA used as material had been derived from T cells, B-cell-depleted T cells, or PBMCs.

The repertoire was sequenced with immunoSEQ multiplex PCR; TCRdb's copy has only in-frame clones and lacks some. Among 250,000 to 350,000 clones listed, roughly 86% were seen once. Germline assignment: CDR1 ENHRY and CDR2 SYGVKD. V was clipped by 8 bases and J by 6 bases; unmatched bases: 6. The CDR3 spans 12 residues. One Seattle source followed patients from active infection through their disease course. This chain uses TRBV10-3 with TRBJ2-7, with 8 bases aligning to TRBD2. The sample consisted of peripheral blood. The source of this sequence is a woman younger than 45 with COVID-19, enrolled during active disease. The CDR3, as DNA: TGTGCCATCTGGAGCGGGAGCGGCGAGCAGTACTTC. It codes for CAIWSGSGEQYF.